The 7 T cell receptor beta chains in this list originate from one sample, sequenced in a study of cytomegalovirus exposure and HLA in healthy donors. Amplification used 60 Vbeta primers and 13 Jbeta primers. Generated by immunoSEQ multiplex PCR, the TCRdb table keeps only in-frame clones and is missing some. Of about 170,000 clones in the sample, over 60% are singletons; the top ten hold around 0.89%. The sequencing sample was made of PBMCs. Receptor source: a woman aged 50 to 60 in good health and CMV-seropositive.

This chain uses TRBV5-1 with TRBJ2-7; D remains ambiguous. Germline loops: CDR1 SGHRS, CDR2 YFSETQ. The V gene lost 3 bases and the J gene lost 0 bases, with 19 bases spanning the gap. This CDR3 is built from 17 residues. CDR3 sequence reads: CASSSLPPQAASYEQYF. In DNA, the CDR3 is TGCGCCAGCAGCTCGCTACCCCCCCAGGCCGCCTCCTACGAGCAGTACTTC.

The CDR3 loop is CSVTGGFRETQYF. The CDR3 bases are TGCAGCGTTACAGGGGGTTTCAGGGAGACCCAGTACTTC. The chain carries TRBV29-1 and TRBJ2-5, with 8 bases fitting TRBD1. Germline loops: CDR1 SQVTM, CDR2 ANQGSEA. Losses at the gene ends were 5 bases for V and 5 bases for J; bases not matched to a gene: 7. The CDR3 contains 13 residues.

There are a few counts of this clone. The CDR3: CASRPTGLGQYF. CDR3 nucleotides: TGTGCCAGCAGACCGACAGGGTTAGGGCAGTACTTC. The chain has TRBV6-1 and TRBJ2-7; 7 nucleotides match TRBD1. Germline V CDR1 and CDR2: MNHNS, SASEGT. This CDR3 contains 12 residues. With 6 bases clipped from V and 9 bases from J, the junction kept 8 bases outside the gene matches.

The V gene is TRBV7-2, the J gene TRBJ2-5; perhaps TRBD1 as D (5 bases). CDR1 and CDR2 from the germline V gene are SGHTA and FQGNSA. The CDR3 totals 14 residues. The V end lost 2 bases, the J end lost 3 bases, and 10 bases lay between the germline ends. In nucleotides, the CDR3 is TGTGCCAGCAGCTTACTCCCCAGGGAAGAGACCCAGTACTTC. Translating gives CASSLLPREETQYF.

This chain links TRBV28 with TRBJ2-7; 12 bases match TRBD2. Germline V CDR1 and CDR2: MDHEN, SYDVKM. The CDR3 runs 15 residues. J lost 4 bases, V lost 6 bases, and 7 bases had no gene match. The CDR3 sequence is CASRETGLAGYEQYF. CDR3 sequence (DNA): TGTGCCAGCAGAGAGACAGGACTAGCGGGGTACGAGCAGTACTTC.

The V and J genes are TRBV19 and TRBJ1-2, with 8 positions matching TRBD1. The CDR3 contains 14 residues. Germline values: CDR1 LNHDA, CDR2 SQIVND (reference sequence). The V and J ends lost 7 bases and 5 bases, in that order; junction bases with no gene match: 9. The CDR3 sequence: CASTRGRQGYGYTF. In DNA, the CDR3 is TGTGCCAGTACCAGGGGGCGACAGGGATATGGCTACACCTTC.

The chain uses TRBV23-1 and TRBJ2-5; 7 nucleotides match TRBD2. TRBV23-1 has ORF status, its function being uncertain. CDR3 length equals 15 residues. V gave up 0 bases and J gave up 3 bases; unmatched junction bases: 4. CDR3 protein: CASSQSGDYEETQYF. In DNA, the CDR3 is TGCGCCAGCAGTCAATCAGGGGACTATGAAGAGACCCAGTACTTC.